This passage covers 16 T cell receptor beta chains from one sample sequenced in a study of cytomegalovirus exposure and HLA in healthy donors. The PCR employed 60 Vbeta primers together with 13 Jbeta primers. Here immunoSEQ multiplex PCR was the method, and the copy in TCRdb shows in-frame clones only, minus some. In the table there are 100,000 to 150,000 clones, approximately 85% of which are singletons. The sample consisted of PBMCs. The receptors originated from a boy aged 5-17 years in good health and CMV-seronegative.

This clone was observed a single time. This chain connects TRBV7-9 to TRBJ2-3, with 9 bases matching TRBD2. From germline, CDR1 is SEHNR and CDR2 FQNEAQ (reference sequence). The CDR3 sequence is 14 residues long. Trimming cost V 4 bases and J 4 bases; bases outside gene matches: 3. The CDR3 DNA follows: TGTGCCAGCAGCTCCCGGACTAGCGCAGATACGCAGTATTTT. Its protein is CASSSRTSADTQYF. The full variable domain, completed using reference TRBV7-9 and TRBJ2-3, is DTGVSQNPRHKITKRGQNVTFRCDPISEHNRLYWYRQTLGQGPEFLTYFQNEAQLEKSRLLSDRFSAERPKGSFSTLEIQRTEQGDSAMYLCASSSRTSADTQYFGPGTRLTVL.

The chain joins TRBV4-3 to TRBJ2-1; 10 bases are a match to TRBD2. This CDR3 is built from 19 residues. From germline, CDR1 is LGHNA and CDR2 YSLEER. Trimming took 0 bases from V and 0 from J; bases not matched to a gene: 8. The CDR3: CASSQDLPTSGNSYNEQFF. DNA of the CDR3: TGCGCCAGCAGCCAAGATCTTCCCACTAGCGGGAACTCCTACAATGAGCAGTTCTTC.

The rearrangement uses TRBV7-2 and TRBJ2-1; D unresolved. V lost 4 bases and J lost 10, with 11 bases in between. The length of the CDR3 is 12 residues. The germline CDR1 and CDR2 sequences are SGHTA and FQGNSA. CDR3: CASSSPTREQFF. The CDR3 DNA is TGTGCCAGCAGCTCACCAACCCGGGAGCAGTTCTTC.

This chain links TRBV4-3 with TRBJ2-2; possible D gene TRBD1, 5 bases. This CDR3 has 15 amino acids. Trimming cost V 1 base and J 2 bases, with 8 bases left between them. Germline CDR1 is LGHNA and CDR2 is YSLEER. In nucleotides, the CDR3 is TGCGCCAGCAGCCAAGTAGGACACAACACCGGGGAGCTGTTTTTT. Amino acid sequence: CASSQVGHNTGELFF.

The chain recombines TRBV25-1 with TRBJ2-1; 7 bases line up with TRBD2. Per the germline V gene, CDR1 is MGHDK and CDR2 is SYGVNS. CDR3 length: 13 amino acids. Trimming cost V 1 base and J 7 bases; bases outside gene matches: 1. The CDR3 protein is CASSESGLNEQFF. The CDR3 bases are TGTGCCAGCAGTGAATCGGGACTAAATGAGCAGTTCTTC.

This chain links TRBV27 with TRBJ2-7, with 7 positions matching TRBD1. This CDR3 is 14 amino acids long. V trimming: 7 bases; J trimming: 0 bases; junction bases outside the gene matches: 6. The germline V gene has CDR1 MNHEY and CDR2 SMNVEV (reference sequence). In nucleotides, the CDR3 is TGTGCCAGCAAGGTACAGGGGTCCTCCTACGAGCAGTACTTC. Amino acids: CASKVQGSSYEQYF.

V usage is TRBV15 and J usage is TRBJ2-5; no clear D. The CDR3 runs to 14 residues. Per germline, CDR1 LNHNV and CDR2 YYDKDF (reference sequence). With 0 bases removed from V and 5 bases from J, the gap between germline ends came to 10 bases. CDR3 DNA: TGTGCCACCAGCAGAGATTCATCCGGGGAGACCCAGTACTTC. Translation gives CATSRDSSGETQYF.

V is TRBV14 and J is TRBJ2-5, with D unclear. From germline, CDR1 is SGHDN and CDR2 FVKESK. Trimming left V 4 bases short and J 1 base short, with 13 bases between. CDR3 size: 15 residues. The CDR3: CASSRLQATQETQYF. The CDR3 bases are TGTGCCAGCAGCCGCCTCCAGGCAACCCAAGAGACCCAGTACTTC.

This chain's CDR3 is CASNPRGASYNEQFF. DNA of the CDR3: TGTGCCAGCAACCCCAGGGGGGCCTCCTACAATGAGCAGTTCTTC. This chain uses TRBV9 with TRBJ2-1; tentative D call: TRBD1 (7 bases). Germline-derived CDR1 and CDR2 are SGDLS and YYNGEE. This CDR3 has 15 amino acids. V was cut by 6 bases and J by 0 bases, with 13 bases left in between.

The chain recombines TRBV5-1 with TRBJ1-1; no definite D call. The germline gives CDR1 SGHRS, CDR2 YFSETQ. This CDR3 spans 15 amino acids. V dropped 4 bases and J dropped 8 bases, with 21 bases sitting between them. CDR3 residues: CASSPTSIFGYEAFF. The DNA for the CDR3 is TGCGCCAGCAGCCCCACCTCCATTTTCGGGTACGAAGCTTTCTTT. Using reference TRBV5-1 and TRBJ1-1 for the parts outside the CDR3, the full variable domain is KAGVTQTPRYLIKTRGQQVTLSCSPISGHRSVSWYQQTPGQGLQFLFEYFSETQRNKGNFPGRFSGRQFSNSRSEMNVSTLELGDSALYLCASSPTSIFGYEAFFGQGTRLTVV.

The genes are TRBV12-5 and TRBJ2-1; 12 bases match TRBD2. CDR1 and CDR2 (germline): LGHNT, FRNRAP. V was pared by 0 bases and J by 8 bases, with 8 bases of the junction left unmatched. This CDR3 comprises 17 residues. This CDR3 reads CASGLVRTSGIQDEQFF. CDR3 sequence (DNA): TGTGCTAGTGGTTTGGTAAGGACTAGCGGGATTCAGGATGAGCAGTTCTTC.

V is TRBV5-1 and J is TRBJ2-7, with TRBD2 matching over 8 bases. This CDR3 has 17 amino acids. The J segment lost 5 bases and the V segment lost 5 bases, leaving 18 bases of the junction unmatched. Germline values: CDR1 SGHRS, CDR2 YFSETQ. CDR3 amino acids: CASRPDPTSGRLHEQYF. The CDR3, as DNA: TGCGCCAGCAGACCCGACCCTACTAGCGGCAGACTCCACGAGCAGTACTTC.

V gene TRBV18 combines with J gene TRBJ2-5; the D is unclear. In germline, CDR1 is KGHSH, CDR2 LQKENI. Trimming took off 1 base at V and 3 bases at J, with 15 bases between the two ends. The CDR3 length is 16 residues. CDR3 sequence reads: CASSPRRAETKETQYF. The CDR3, as DNA: TGTGCCAGCTCACCACGCCGTGCGGAGACCAAAGAGACCCAGTACTTC.

The rearrangement links TRBV4-1 to TRBJ2-3, with 16 nucleotides matching TRBD2. V was pared by 3 bases and J by 1 base, with 7 bases of the junction left unmatched. The CDR3 is 19 residues long. Germline values: CDR1 MGHRA, CDR2 YSYEKL. The CDR3 region is CASSQILGTSGRGTDTQYF. In DNA form, the CDR3 reads TGCGCCAGCAGCCAGATCCTTGGGACTAGCGGGAGGGGCACAGATACGCAGTATTTT.

J is TRBJ1-1 and V is TRBV4-3; perhaps TRBD1 as D (6 bases). The CDR3 sequence is 15 residues long. Germline V gene lookup returns CDR1 LGHNA and CDR2 YSLEER. V lost 3 bases and J lost 0, with 11 bases in between. CDR3 in amino acids: CASSQGRGMNTEAFF. The CDR3, as DNA: TGCGCCAGCAGCCAGGGCAGGGGTATGAACACTGAAGCTTTCTTT.

The V call is TRBV5-5, the J call TRBJ2-7; 9 bases line up with TRBD1. CDR3 length: 15 amino acids. The J segment lost 4 bases and the V segment lost 4 bases, leaving 9 bases of the junction unmatched. In germline, CDR1 is SGHKS, CDR2 YYEKEE (reference sequence). The CDR3 DNA is TGTGCCAGCAGCGATACAGGGGGCAGGACGTACGAGCAGTACTTC. Its protein product is CASSDTGGRTYEQYF.